Listed here are 7 T cell receptor beta chains from one sample, sequenced in a study of blood T cells in healthy people across ages. Next came a second PCR, run for about 7 to 12 cycles, which used a sample-barcoded 5' primer along with a J-beta primer mix. TCRdb called the 5' RACE reads again in MiXCR, with one record for every CDR3 protein. The repertoire has over 1,500,000 distinct CDR3 sequences, roughly 50% of them found once; the top ten carry around 2.1%. The sequenced material came from blood. All receptors derive from a woman in her thirties or forties in good health.

The chain links TRBV10-3 to TRBJ2-2, with D tentatively TRBD2 (5 bases). The CDR3 contains 14 residues. Per the germline V gene, CDR1 is ENHRY and CDR2 is SYGVKD. V gave up 10 bases and J gave up 7 bases, with 19 bases separating them. CDR3 residues: CASSFGAGDGELFF. The DNA for the CDR3 is TGTGCCAGCTCCTTTGGTGCGGGTGACGGGGAGCTGTTTTTT.

The table lists this clonotype with a count of one. This sequence joins TRBV6-2 or TRBV6-3 and TRBJ2-3; 9 bases map to TRBD2. This CDR3 spans 15 amino acids. Germline assignment: CDR1 MNHEY and CDR2 SVGEGT. The J segment lost 6 bases and the V segment lost 0 bases, leaving 4 bases of the junction unmatched. The CDR3 is CASSYSSGGWDTQYF. CDR3 nucleotides: TGTGCCAGCAGTTACTCGAGCGGGGGGTGGGATACGCAGTATTTT.

This clonotype came up a few times. V usage is TRBV20-1 and J usage is TRBJ2-1; D remains unclear. This CDR3 is built from 15 residues. V lost 5 bases to trimming and J lost 6 bases, with 20 bases between them. Germline loops: CDR1 DFQATT, CDR2 SNEGSKA (reference sequence). This CDR3 reads CSAPQTEEEFNEQFF. In DNA, the CDR3 is TGCAGTGCTCCCCAAACAGAAGAAGAGTTCAATGAGCAGTTCTTC.

The rearrangement uses TRBV6-6 and TRBJ1-2, with unresolved D. CDR3 length equals 14 residues. Germline V gives CDR1 MNHNY, CDR2 SVGAGI (reference sequence). The V gene lost 0 bases and the J gene lost 4 bases, with 9 bases spanning the gap. As DNA, the CDR3 is TGTGCCAGCAGTTACTCTGACGGGAGCTATGGCTACACCTTC. Translation: CASSYSDGSYGYTF.

The J gene is TRBJ1-1, the V gene TRBV20-1, with D maybe TRBD1 (6 bases). The V and J ends lost 5 bases and 0 bases respectively, with 16 bases between them. The CDR3 covers 15 residues. Germline V gene data show CDR1 as DFQATT and CDR2 as SNEGSKA (reference sequence). The CDR3 sequence: CSASGQRSMNTEAFF. CDR3 sequence (DNA): TGCAGTGCTTCAGGACAGCGATCTATGAACACTGAAGCTTTCTTT.

J is TRBJ2-5 and V is TRBV10-3; perhaps TRBD1 as D (7 bases). The J call may not be correct, given that the DNA end is closer to TRBJ2-4. The CDR3 consists of 15 residues. Germline V gives CDR1 ENHRY, CDR2 SYGVKD. In DNA, the CDR3 is TGTGCCATCAGTGGAGGCGGGGACAGACAAAACATTCAGTACTTC. This gives the protein CAISGGGDRQNIQYF.

This clonotype was seen more than once but under ten times. The V and J genes are TRBV9 and TRBJ2-5; the match to TRBD1 covers 7 bases. The CDR3 contains 14 residues. Germline V gene sequence: CDR1 SGDLS, CDR2 YYNGEE. V lost 0 bases and J lost 3; bases outside the gene matches: 2. The chain's CDR3 is CASSVATGEETQYF. The CDR3 nucleotides are TGTGCCAGCAGCGTAGCTACAGGGGAAGAGACCCAGTACTTC. The full variable domain, completed using reference TRBV9 and TRBJ2-5, is DSGVTQTPKHLITATGQRVTLRCSPRSGDLSVYWYQQSLDQGLQFLIQYYNGEERAKGNILERFSAQQFPDLHSELNLSSLELGDSALYFCASSVATGEETQYFGPGTRLLVL.